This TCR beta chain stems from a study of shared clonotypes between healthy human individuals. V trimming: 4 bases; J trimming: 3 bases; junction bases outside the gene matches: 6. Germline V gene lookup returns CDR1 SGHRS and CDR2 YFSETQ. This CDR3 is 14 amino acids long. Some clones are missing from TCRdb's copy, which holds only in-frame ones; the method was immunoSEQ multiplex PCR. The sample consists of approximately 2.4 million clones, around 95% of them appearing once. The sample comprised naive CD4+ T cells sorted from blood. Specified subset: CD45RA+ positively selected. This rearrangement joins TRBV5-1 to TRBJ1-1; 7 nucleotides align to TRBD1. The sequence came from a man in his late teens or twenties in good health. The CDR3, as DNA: TGCGCCAGCAGCCAACAGGGGCTCGACACTGAAGCTTTCTTT. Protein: CASSQQGLDTEAFF.